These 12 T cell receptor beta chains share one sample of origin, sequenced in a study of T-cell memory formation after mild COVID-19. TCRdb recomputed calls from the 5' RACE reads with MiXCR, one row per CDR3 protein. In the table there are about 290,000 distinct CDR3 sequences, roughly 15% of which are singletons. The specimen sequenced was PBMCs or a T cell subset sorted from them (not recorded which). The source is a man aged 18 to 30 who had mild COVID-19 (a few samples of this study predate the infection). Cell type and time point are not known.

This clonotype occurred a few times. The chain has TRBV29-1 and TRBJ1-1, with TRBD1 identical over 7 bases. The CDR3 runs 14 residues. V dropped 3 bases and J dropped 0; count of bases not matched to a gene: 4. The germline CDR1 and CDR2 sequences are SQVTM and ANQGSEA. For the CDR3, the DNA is TGCAGCGTTGAGCTAGGGACAGTGAACACTGAAGCTTTCTTT. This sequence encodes CSVELGTVNTEAFF.

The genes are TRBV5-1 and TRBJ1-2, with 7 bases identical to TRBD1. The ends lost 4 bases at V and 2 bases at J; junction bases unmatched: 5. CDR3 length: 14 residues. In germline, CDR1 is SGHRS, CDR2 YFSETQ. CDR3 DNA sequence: TGCGCCAGCAGCACCCAGACAGGGAACTATGGCTACACCTTC. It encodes CASSTQTGNYGYTF.

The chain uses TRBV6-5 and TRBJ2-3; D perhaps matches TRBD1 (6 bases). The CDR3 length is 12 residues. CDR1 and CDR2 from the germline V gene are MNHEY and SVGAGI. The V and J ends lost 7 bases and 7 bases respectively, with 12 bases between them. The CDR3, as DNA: TGTGCCAGCATCGAACAGGGAAATACGCAGTATTTT. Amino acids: CASIEQGNTQYF.

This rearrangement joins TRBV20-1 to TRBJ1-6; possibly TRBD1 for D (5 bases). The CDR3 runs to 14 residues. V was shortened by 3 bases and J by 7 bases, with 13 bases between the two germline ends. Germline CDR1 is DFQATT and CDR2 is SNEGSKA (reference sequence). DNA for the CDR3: TGCAGTGCTAGGAGTTCTGGGGCAAATTCACCCCTCCACTTT. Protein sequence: CSARSSGANSPLHF.

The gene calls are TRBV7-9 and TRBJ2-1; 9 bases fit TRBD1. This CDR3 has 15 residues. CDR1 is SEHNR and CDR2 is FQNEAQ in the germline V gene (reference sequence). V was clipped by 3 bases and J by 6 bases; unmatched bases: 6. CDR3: CASSFGTGRRNEQFF. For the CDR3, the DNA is TGTGCCAGCAGCTTTGGGACAGGGAGGCGCAATGAGCAGTTCTTC.

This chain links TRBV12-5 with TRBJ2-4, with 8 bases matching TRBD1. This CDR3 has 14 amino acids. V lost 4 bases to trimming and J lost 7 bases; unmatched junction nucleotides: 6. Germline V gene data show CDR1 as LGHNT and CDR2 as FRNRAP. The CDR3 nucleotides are TGTGCTAGTGGTTCACAGGGGGAGCAGAACATTCAGTACTTC. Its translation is CASGSQGEQNIQYF.

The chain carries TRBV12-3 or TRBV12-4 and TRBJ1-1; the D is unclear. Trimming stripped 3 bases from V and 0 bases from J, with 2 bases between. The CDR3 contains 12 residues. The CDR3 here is CASSFLNTEAFF. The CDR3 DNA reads TGTGCCAGCAGTTTCCTGAACACTGAAGCTTTCTTT.

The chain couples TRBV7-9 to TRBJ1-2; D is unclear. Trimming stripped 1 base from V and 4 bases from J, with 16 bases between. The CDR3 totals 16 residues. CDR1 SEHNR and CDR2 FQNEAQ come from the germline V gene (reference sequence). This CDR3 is CASSLVFDTPAYGYTF. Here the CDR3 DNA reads TGTGCCAGCAGCTTAGTGTTTGACACTCCAGCCTATGGCTACACCTTC.

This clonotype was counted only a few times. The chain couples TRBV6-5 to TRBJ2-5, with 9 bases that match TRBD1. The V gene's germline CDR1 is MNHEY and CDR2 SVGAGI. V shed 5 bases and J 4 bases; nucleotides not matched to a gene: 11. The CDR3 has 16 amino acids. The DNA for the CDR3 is TGTGCCAGCAGTCGGACAGGGGTGGAGGGATCAGAGACCCAGTACTTC. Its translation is CASSRTGVEGSETQYF.

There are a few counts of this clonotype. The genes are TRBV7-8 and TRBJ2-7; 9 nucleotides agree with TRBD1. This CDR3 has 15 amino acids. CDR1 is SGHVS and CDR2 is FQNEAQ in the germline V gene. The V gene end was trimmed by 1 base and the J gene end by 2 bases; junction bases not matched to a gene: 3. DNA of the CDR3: TGTGCCAGCAGCTTAGGGACAGGGGCTACCTACGAGCAGTACGTC. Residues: CASSLGTGATYEQYV.

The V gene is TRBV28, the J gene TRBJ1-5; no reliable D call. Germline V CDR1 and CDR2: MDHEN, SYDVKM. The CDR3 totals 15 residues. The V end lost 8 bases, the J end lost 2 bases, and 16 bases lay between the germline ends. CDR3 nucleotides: TGTGCCAGCGTCTCTCCCAGGCAGGGCAATCAGCCCCAGCATTTT. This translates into CASVSPRQGNQPQHF. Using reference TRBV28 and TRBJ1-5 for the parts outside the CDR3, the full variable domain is DVKVTQSSRYLVKRTGEKVFLECVQDMDHENMFWYRQDPGLGLRLIYFSYDVKMKEKGDIPEGYSVSREKKERFSLILESASTNQTSMYLCASVSPRQGNQPQHFGDGTRLSIL.

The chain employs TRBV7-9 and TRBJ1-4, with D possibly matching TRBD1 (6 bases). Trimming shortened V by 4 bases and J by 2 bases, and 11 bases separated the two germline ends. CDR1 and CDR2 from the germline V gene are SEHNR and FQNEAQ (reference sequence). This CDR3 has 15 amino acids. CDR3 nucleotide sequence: TGTGCCAGCAGCTCCACAGGGACTACTAATGAAAAACTGTTTTTT. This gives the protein CASSSTGTTNEKLFF.